This T cell receptor beta chain stems from a study of response to subunit inactivated influenza vaccine. V was cut by 6 bases and J by 3 bases, with 18 bases left in between. Germline V gene lookup returns CDR1 MNHNS and CDR2 SASEGT. The CDR3 is made up of 17 amino acids. TCRdb passed the RT-PCR reads through MiXCR, listing each CDR3 protein once. The sample consists of more than 550,000 distinct CDR3 sequences, approximately 10% of them appearing once. The sample also formed part of further work on T cells expressing NK-cell markers. This second study notes: As the method of synthesis, 5'RACE template switching with UMIs yielded TCR beta cDNA.

The sequenced sample was PBMCs from blood, obtained on the day of vaccination. The source of this sequence is a man aged 50-59 years who received an inactivated influenza vaccine. The rearrangement joins TRBV6-1 to TRBJ1-6; D gene uncertain. CDR3 nucleotide sequence: TGTGCCAGCAGCGCCAGAGACGGGGAACACTATAATTCACCCCTCCACTTT. Residues: CASSARDGEHYNSPLHF.